Included here is one T cell receptor beta chain sequence, with context. Reverse transcription of roughly 0.45 to 1 ug RNA used random hexamers. TCRdb called the immunoSEQ multiplex PCR reads again in MiXCR, with one record for every CDR3 protein. The sample shows roughly 220,000 distinct CDR3 sequences, approximately 94% of them seen only once. The sample comes from a study of CD8 T cells in Susac syndrome. On the study more broadly: Among the Susac syndrome patients sequenced, over five had active disease and under ten were in remission.

From germline, CDR1 is SGHRS and CDR2 YFSETQ. The CDR3 totals 18 residues. V lost 2 bases, J lost 0 bases, and 11 bases stayed unmatched. What was sequenced was CD4+ T cells from PBMCs. The chain joins TRBV5-1 to TRBJ1-2; 9 bases are a match to TRBD1. The receptor was derived from a human donor with Susac syndrome. The CDR3 loop reads CASSLDPGQGQSNYGYTF. Written as DNA, the CDR3 is TGCGCCAGCAGCTTAGATCCGGGACAGGGCCAATCTAACTATGGCTACACCTTC. The complete variable domain, with remaining parts taken from reference TRBV5-1 and TRBJ1-2, reads KAGVTQTPRYLIKTRGQQVTLSCSPISGHRSVSWYQQTPGQGLQFLFEYFSETQRNKGNFPGRFSGRQFSNSRSEMNVSTLELGDSALYLCASSLDPGQGQSNYGYTFGSGTRLTVV.